This T cell receptor beta chain was identified during a study of cytomegalovirus exposure and HLA in healthy donors. Whole-study findings and limits: The dataset shows that most TCR sequences were rare, while some public TCRs occurred in many donors. The authors enumerated around 150 TCR beta chains as linked to cytomegalovirus. One cluster of highly shared sequence variants probably arose as a sequencing artifact.

CDR1 and CDR2 (germline): LGHNA, YSLEER. The CDR3 spans 15 residues. The V gene end was trimmed by 4 bases and the J gene end by 5 bases; junction bases not matched to a gene: 8. 13 Jbeta primers and 60 Vbeta primers were used for the PCR. Sequenced by immunoSEQ multiplex PCR; TCRdb stores in-frame clones only, minus some. This sample yields about 150,000 clones, of which around three quarters are seen a single time; around 3.1% belongs to the top ten. With regard to this clone: What it binds is unknown.

This clonotype was sampled from a man between 35 and 55 years old in good health and CMV-seronegative. The rearrangement links TRBV4-3 to TRBJ2-5; the match to TRBD2 covers 9 bases. Specimen: PBMCs. The CDR3 region has the DNA TGCGCCAGCAGCCGAGTACTAGCGGGCCTGGAGACCCAGTACTTC. The encoded protein is CASSRVLAGLETQYF.